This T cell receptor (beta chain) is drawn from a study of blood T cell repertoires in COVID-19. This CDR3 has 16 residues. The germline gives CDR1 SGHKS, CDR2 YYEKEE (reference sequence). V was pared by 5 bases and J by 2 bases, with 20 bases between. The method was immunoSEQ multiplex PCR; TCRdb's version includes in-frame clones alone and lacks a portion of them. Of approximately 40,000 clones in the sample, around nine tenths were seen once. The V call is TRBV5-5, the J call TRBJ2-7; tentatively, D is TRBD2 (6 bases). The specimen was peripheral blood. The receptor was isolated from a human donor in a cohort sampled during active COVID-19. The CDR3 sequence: CASSGGTGGTTYEQYF. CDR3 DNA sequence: TGTGCCAGCAGTGGGGGGACTGGTGGTACCACCTACGAGCAGTACTTC.